Reported below is one T cell receptor beta chain. This sample is part of a study of blood T cell repertoires in COVID-19. The wider study: Sites across the United States, Italy and Spain contributed samples from acute and convalescent COVID-19. PBMCs, B-cell-depleted T cells, or T cells were the source of the cDNA or gDNA that made up the material.

As originally analysed: Amplification with reference gene primers provided the estimates of nucleated cell counts. Using immunoSEQ multiplex PCR, the repertoire was profiled, and TCRdb retains in-frame clones only, with some absent. V, J and clone size reflect that table, while D and trimming were determined from the DNA. The sample records approximately 190,000 clones, about 80% being singletons. After removal of 4 bases from V and 6 bases from J, the junction contained 18 bases not matched to a gene. Germline V gene lookup returns CDR1 KGHDR and CDR2 SFDVKD. The CDR3 totals 20 residues. The V call is TRBV24-1, the J call TRBJ2-1, with 12 nucleotides matching TRBD2. The sequencing sample was made of peripheral blood. The receptor was isolated from a man aged 30 to 39 with active or convalescent COVID-19. The CDR3 region is CATSDPHLAGGRDRGNEQFF. The CDR3, as DNA: TGTGCCACCAGTGACCCTCACCTAGCGGGAGGGCGCGACCGGGGCAATGAGCAGTTCTTC.